This T cell receptor beta chain was obtained from a study of blood T cell repertoires in COVID-19. Per the study methods: The authors estimated nucleated cell counts from reference gene primer amplification. Clones were sequenced by immunoSEQ multiplex PCR, and TCRdb holds only the in-frame ones, with some missing. V, J and clone size were drawn from that table, and D and trimming were deduced from the DNA. The sample lists approximately 260,000 clones; roughly 90% were seen once. One Seattle source followed patients from active infection through their disease course. The TCR comes from a woman in her fifties or sixties with COVID-19, enrolled during active disease. The sample taken for sequencing was peripheral blood.

The CDR3 nucleotides read TGTGCCAGCAGCCAAAATTATATCGTAGGGGGCAGTGGTGAGCAGTTCTTC. It translates to CASSQNYIVGGSGEQFF. The rearrangement uses TRBV11-2 and TRBJ2-1; 7 bases align to TRBD1. V shed 5 bases, J shed 9 bases, and the junction held 19 bases outside the gene matches. The CDR3 extends over 17 amino acids. From germline, CDR1 is SGHAT and CDR2 FQNNGV. The complete variable domain, with remaining parts taken from reference TRBV11-2 and TRBJ2-1, reads EAGVAQSPRYKIIEKRQSVAFWCNPISGHATLYWYQQILGQGPKLLIQFQNNGVVDDSQLPKDRFSAERLKGVDSTLKIQPAKLEDSAVYLCASSQNYIVGGSGEQFFGPGTRLTVL.